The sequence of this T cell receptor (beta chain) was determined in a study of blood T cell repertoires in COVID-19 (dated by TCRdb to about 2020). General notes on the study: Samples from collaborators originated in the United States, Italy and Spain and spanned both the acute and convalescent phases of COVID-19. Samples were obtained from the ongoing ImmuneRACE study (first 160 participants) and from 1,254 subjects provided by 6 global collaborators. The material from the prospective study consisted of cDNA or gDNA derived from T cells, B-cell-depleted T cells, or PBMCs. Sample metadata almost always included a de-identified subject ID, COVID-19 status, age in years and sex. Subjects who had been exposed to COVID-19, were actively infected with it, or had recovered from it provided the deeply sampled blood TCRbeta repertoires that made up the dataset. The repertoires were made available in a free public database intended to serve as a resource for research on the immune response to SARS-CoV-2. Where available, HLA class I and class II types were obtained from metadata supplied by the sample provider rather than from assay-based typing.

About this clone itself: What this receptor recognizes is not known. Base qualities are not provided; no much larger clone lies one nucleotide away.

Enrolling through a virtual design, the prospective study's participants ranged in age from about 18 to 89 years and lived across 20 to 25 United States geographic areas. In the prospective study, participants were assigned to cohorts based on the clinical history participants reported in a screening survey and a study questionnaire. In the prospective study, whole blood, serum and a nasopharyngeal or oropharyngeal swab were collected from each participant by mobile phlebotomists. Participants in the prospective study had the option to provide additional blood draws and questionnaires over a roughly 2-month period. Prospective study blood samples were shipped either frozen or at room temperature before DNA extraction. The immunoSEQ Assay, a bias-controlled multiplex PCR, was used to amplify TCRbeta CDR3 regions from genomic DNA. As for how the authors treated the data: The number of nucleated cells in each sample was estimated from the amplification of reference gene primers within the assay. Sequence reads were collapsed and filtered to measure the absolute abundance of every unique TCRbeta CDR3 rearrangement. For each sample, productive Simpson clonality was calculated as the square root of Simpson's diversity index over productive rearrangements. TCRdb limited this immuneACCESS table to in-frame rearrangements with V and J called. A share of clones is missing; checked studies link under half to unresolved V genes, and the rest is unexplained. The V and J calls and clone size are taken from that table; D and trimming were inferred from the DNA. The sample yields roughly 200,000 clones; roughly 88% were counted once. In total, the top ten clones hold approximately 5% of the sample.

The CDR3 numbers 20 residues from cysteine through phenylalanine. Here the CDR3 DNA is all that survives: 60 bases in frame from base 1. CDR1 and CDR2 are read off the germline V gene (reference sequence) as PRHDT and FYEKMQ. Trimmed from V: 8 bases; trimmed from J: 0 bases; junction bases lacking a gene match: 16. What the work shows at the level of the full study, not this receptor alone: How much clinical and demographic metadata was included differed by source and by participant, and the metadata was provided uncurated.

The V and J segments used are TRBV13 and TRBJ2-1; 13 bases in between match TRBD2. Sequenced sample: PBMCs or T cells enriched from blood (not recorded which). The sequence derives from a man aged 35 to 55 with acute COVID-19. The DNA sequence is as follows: TGTGCCAGCCACAGCTTATTAACTAGCGGGAGGGAGAGCTCCTACAATGAGCAGTTCTTC. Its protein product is CASHSLLTSGRESSYNEQFF.